The 27 T cell receptor beta chains below all came from one sample that was sequenced in a study of beta chain features in type 1 diabetes. The isolated RNA, all of it, was reverse transcribed, so expressed TCRB transcripts were what got sequenced. Clones were sequenced by immunoSEQ multiplex PCR, and TCRdb holds only the in-frame ones, with some missing. This table has about 48,000 clones, less than 55% appearing once. Their target antigens are unknown. Study-level findings and limits: A moderate, significant TCRB CDR3 shortening appeared in type 1 diabetes across four CD4+ subsets.

What was sequenced was Tregs from blood. The receptor source for this set is a man aged 25-45 years with type 1 diabetes.

The chain couples TRBV28 to TRBJ2-5; maybe TRBD2 (5 bases). Germline-derived CDR1 and CDR2 are MDHEN and SYDVKM. CDR3 length equals 13 residues. V shed 6 bases and J shed 5 bases, with 13 bases lying between them. CDR3 sequence: CASRASGTETQYF. CDR3 nucleotides: TGTGCCAGCAGGGCCTCGGGAACGGAGACCCAGTACTTC.

The chain joins TRBV7-2 to TRBJ2-7, with D possibly being TRBD2 (5 bases). Germline loops: CDR1 SGHTA, CDR2 FQGNSA. This CDR3 has 13 residues. The ends were cut back, 2 bases at V and 5 bases at J, with 10 bases in the middle. The CDR3 sequence is CASSLSSNHEQYF. Written as DNA, the CDR3 is TGTGCCAGCAGCTTATCTAGCAACCACGAGCAGTACTTC.

The chain recombines TRBV19 with TRBJ1-5, with TRBD1 as a possible D gene (5 bases). Germline V lookup: CDR1 LNHDA, CDR2 SQIVND (reference sequence). The V and J ends lost 4 bases and 2 bases respectively, with 15 bases between them. CDR3 length equals 16 residues. Here the CDR3 reads CASSRVGGGGNQPQHF. The CDR3 DNA sequence: TGTGCCAGTAGTAGGGTCGGGGGTGGTGGCAATCAGCCCCAGCATTTT.

In its sample, this clone was seen a few times. This chain uses TRBV4-2 with TRBJ2-5, with a tentative D call TRBD2 (7 bases). This CDR3 region has 16 residues. Germline CDR1 reads LGHNA; CDR2 reads YNFKEQ. Trimming removed 1 base from V and 3 bases from J, with 15 bases in between. The CDR3 DNA follows: TGTGCCAGCAGCCAAGCAAGCGGGAAGGGGGAAGAGACCCAGTACTTC. Translated: CASSQASGKGEETQYF.

This clone was counted a few times. The rearrangement links TRBV30 to TRBJ2-7; maybe TRBD1 (5 bases). Trimming removed 2 bases from V and 2 bases from J, with 10 bases in between. The germline CDR1 and CDR2 sequences are GTSNPN and SVGIG (reference sequence). The CDR3 spans 13 residues. The CDR3 bases are TGTGCCTGGAGTCCAGGGTTGGCCTACGAGCAGTACTTC. Amino acid sequence: CAWSPGLAYEQYF.

This clone has only a few counts. V gene TRBV11-2 combines with J gene TRBJ2-7, with D unresolved. The V end lost 2 bases, the J end lost 2 bases, and 19 bases lay between the germline ends. This CDR3 contains 17 residues. The germline V gene encodes CDR1 SGHAT and CDR2 FQNNGV. Here the CDR3 DNA reads TGTGCCAGCAGCTTATTAGTTGGTAGCAGAACCCCCTACGAGCAGTACTTC. Translation: CASSLLVGSRTPYEQYF.

J is TRBJ2-5 and V is TRBV6-6; TRBD2 matches at 7 bases. The DNA end favors TRBJ2-7, so the J call may be wrong. Germline V CDR1 and CDR2: MNHNY, SVGAGI (reference sequence). The CDR3 consists of 14 residues. The CDR3 sequence: CASTRGVGSYEQYF. CDR3 sequence (DNA): TGTGCCAGCACCCGGGGGGTAGGGTCCTACGAGCAGTACTTC.

In DNA, the CDR3 is TGCAGCGGCGGGACGGATTACAATGAGCAGTTCTTC. As protein: CSGGTDYNEQFF. The chain recombines TRBV29-1 with TRBJ2-1; tentatively, D is TRBD2 (6 bases). The V gene's germline CDR1 is SQVTM and CDR2 ANQGSEA. The CDR3 runs to 12 residues. V lost 7 bases, J lost 4 bases, and 11 bases lay in between.

The chain combines TRBV6-5 with TRBJ2-1, with a tentative D call TRBD1 (6 bases). The CDR3 is 12 amino acids. Looked up from germline, CDR1 is MNHEY and CDR2 is SVGAGI. The V gene lost 6 bases and the J gene lost 5 bases, with 8 bases spanning the gap. CDR3 residues: CASRGDNNEQFF. Written as DNA, the CDR3 is TGTGCCAGCAGAGGGGACAACAATGAGCAGTTCTTC.

The CDR3 DNA sequence: TGCAGCGTTGAGGGTGGGCAGGGCTCCTACGAGCAGTACTTC. It encodes CSVEGGQGSYEQYF. The J gene is TRBJ2-7, the V gene TRBV29-1; maybe TRBD1 (5 bases). The CDR3 is 14 residues long. The germline CDR1 and CDR2 sequences are SQVTM and ANQGSEA. Trimming shortened V by 3 bases and J by 0 bases, and 12 bases separated the two germline ends.

This clone was found a few times. CDR3 bases: TGTGCCAGCTCACCGACAGGCGATAATGAGCAGTTCTTC. Amino acid sequence: CASSPTGDNEQFF. V usage is TRBV18 and J usage is TRBJ2-1; D possibly corresponds to TRBD1 (6 bases). CDR1 and CDR2 (germline): KGHSH, LQKENI. The CDR3 covers 13 residues. V was trimmed by 3 bases and J by 7 bases, leaving 10 bases between them. The full variable domain, completed using reference TRBV18 and TRBJ2-1, is NAGVMQNPRHLVRRRGQEARLRCSPMKGHSHVYWYRQLPEEGLKFMVYLQKENIIDESGMPKERFSAEFPKEGPSILRIQQVVRGDSAAYFCASSPTGDNEQFFGPGTRLTVL.

This clone was detected a few times. The genes are TRBV19 and TRBJ2-1, with a possible D match to TRBD2 (6 bases). Germline CDR1 and CDR2: LNHDA and SQIVND (reference sequence). There are 15 residues in the CDR3. The V end lost 1 base, the J end lost 0 bases, and 7 bases lay between the germline ends. The CDR3 DNA is TGTGCCAGTAGTATAGGCGGGAACTCCTACAATGAGCAGTTCTTC. It translates to CASSIGGNSYNEQFF. Using reference TRBV19 and TRBJ2-1 for the parts outside the CDR3, the full variable domain is DGGITQSPKYLFRKEGQNVTLSCEQNLNHDAMYWYRQDPGQGLRLIYYSQIVNDFQKGDIAEGYSVSREKKESFPLTVTSAQKNPTAFYLCASSIGGNSYNEQFFGPGTRLTVL.

V usage is TRBV6-6 and J usage is TRBJ2-1; 10 bases match TRBD2. Germline V gene lookup returns CDR1 MNHNY and CDR2 SVGAGI (reference sequence). V lost 2 bases, J lost 6 bases, and 1 base stayed unmatched. The CDR3 length is 14 residues. The CDR3 loop reads CASSYRTSGNEQFF. The CDR3 DNA sequence: TGTGCCAGCAGTTACCGGACTAGCGGCAATGAGCAGTTCTTC.

The rearrangement joins TRBV7-2 to TRBJ2-1, with D unclear. Trimming shortened V by 1 base and J by 8 bases, and 9 bases separated the two germline ends. Germline V gene data show CDR1 as SGHTA and CDR2 as FQGNSA. The CDR3 extends over 13 amino acids. The chain's CDR3 is CASSLVLSDEQFF. CDR3 bases: TGTGCCAGCAGCTTAGTTCTGAGCGATGAGCAGTTCTTC.

The chain recombines TRBV29-1 with TRBJ1-2, with 7 bases aligning to TRBD1. The J segment lost 3 bases and the V segment lost 6 bases, leaving 4 bases of the junction unmatched. CDR1 and CDR2 from the germline V gene are SQVTM and ANQGSEA. This CDR3 is 12 amino acids long. The CDR3 region has the DNA TGCAGCGTGGGGGACAGCTACTATGGCTACACCTTC. It codes for CSVGDSYYGYTF.

This clone was recorded a few times. The chain links TRBV5-6 to TRBJ2-1, with TRBD2 identical over 14 bases. The ends lost 3 bases at V and 4 bases at J; junction bases unmatched: 6. CDR1 is SGHDT, CDR2 YYEEEE, per germline. This CDR3 contains 17 residues. The CDR3: CASSWGGLAGEYNEQFF. Here the CDR3 DNA reads TGTGCCAGCAGCTGGGGGGGACTAGCGGGAGAATACAATGAGCAGTTCTTC.

This clone is labeled as medium-sized. V gene TRBV2 combines with J gene TRBJ2-1, with 14 bases fitting TRBD2. Germline V lookup: CDR1 SNHLY, CDR2 FYNNEI. V lost 8 bases and J lost 11; bases outside the gene matches: 8. This CDR3 has 14 amino acids. CDR3: CASHPGLAGAQQFF. The CDR3 DNA sequence: TGTGCCAGCCATCCGGGACTAGCGGGAGCTCAGCAGTTCTTC.

The chain carries TRBV18 and TRBJ2-7; no clear D gene. Germline lookup yields CDR1 KGHSH and CDR2 LQKENI. Between the trimmed V and J ends, which lost 4 bases and 1 base, there was a span of 11 bases. CDR3 length equals 14 residues. The CDR3 loop reads CASSQASASYEQYF. Written as DNA, the CDR3 is TGTGCCAGCTCACAAGCAAGCGCTTCCTACGAGCAGTACTTC.

This chain joins TRBV7-2 and TRBJ2-1; TRBD2 aligns across 14 bases. CDR1 and CDR2 (germline): SGHTA, FQGNSA. Germline trimming cut 0 bases from V and 15 bases from J; bases unmatched to any gene: 19. CDR3 length: 19 amino acids. Written as DNA, the CDR3 is TGTGCCAGCAGCTTAGCCACATATAAATTCCCGGGACTAGCGGGAGTTCTGTTCTTC. Protein sequence: CASSLATYKFPGLAGVLFF. Filled out from reference TRBV7-2 and TRBJ2-1, the complete variable domain reads GAGVSQSPSNKVTEKGKDVELRCDPISGHTALYWYRQSLGQGLEFLIYFQGNSAPDKSGLPSDRFSAERTGGSVSTLTIQRTQQEDSAVYLCASSLATYKFPGLAGVLFFGPGTRLTVL.

The J gene is TRBJ1-2, the V gene TRBV7-9; the match to TRBD1 covers 8 bases. The CDR3 is made up of 15 amino acids. In germline, CDR1 is SEHNR, CDR2 FQNEAQ (reference sequence). The V and J ends lost 2 bases and 4 bases, in that order; junction bases with no gene match: 6. The CDR3: CASSLTRTGSYGYTF. The CDR3 DNA is TGTGCCAGCAGCTTAACCCGGACAGGGAGCTATGGCTACACCTTC. Complete variable domain (other parts from reference TRBV7-9 and TRBJ1-2): DTGVSQNPRHKITKRGQNVTFRCDPISEHNRLYWYRQTLGQGPEFLTYFQNEAQLEKSRLLSDRFSAERPKGSFSTLEIQRTEQGDSAMYLCASSLTRTGSYGYTFGSGTRLTVV.

DNA for the CDR3: TGTGCCAGCAAGGGGACTAGCGTCTCCTACGAGCAGTACTTC. Amino acids: CASKGTSVSYEQYF. V usage is TRBV6-1 and J usage is TRBJ2-7; 10 nucleotides agree with TRBD2. The CDR3 spans 14 residues. V was pared by 7 bases and J by 0 bases, with 3 bases of the junction left unmatched. Germline lookup yields CDR1 MNHNS and CDR2 SASEGT.

The gene calls are TRBV12-5 and TRBJ2-7; tentative D call: TRBD2 (5 bases). Germline CDR1 and CDR2: LGHNT and FRNRAP. The V end lost 0 bases, the J end lost 3 bases, and 9 bases lay between the germline ends. The CDR3 sequence is 14 residues long. The CDR3 protein is CASGLVFRDYEQYF. In nucleotides, the CDR3 is TGTGCTAGTGGTTTGGTTTTCCGGGACTACGAGCAGTACTTC.

This chain connects TRBV7-2 to TRBJ2-7; D is unresolved. Trimming stripped 1 base from V and 2 bases from J, with 12 bases between. This CDR3 comprises 15 residues. Germline V gene data show CDR1 as SGHTA and CDR2 as FQGNSA. The CDR3 DNA is TGTGCCAGCAGCTTAGATGGCCGCTCGACCTACGAGCAGTACTTC. It translates to CASSLDGRSTYEQYF.

This clone has just a few counts. The gene calls are TRBV28 and TRBJ1-3; 8 bases fit TRBD1. This CDR3 contains 17 residues. V lost 7 bases and J lost 4; bases outside the gene matches: 15. Germline CDR1 reads MDHEN; CDR2 reads SYDVKM. Here the CDR3 DNA reads TGTGCCAGCAAAACAGATGGGCAGGGGGCGGAGGGAAACACCATATATTTT. It is translated as CASKTDGQGAEGNTIYF. Based on the CDR3 plus reference TRBV28 and TRBJ1-3, the full variable domain is DVKVTQSSRYLVKRTGEKVFLECVQDMDHENMFWYRQDPGLGLRLIYFSYDVKMKEKGDIPEGYSVSREKKERFSLILESASTNQTSMYLCASKTDGQGAEGNTIYFGEGSWLTVV.

This clone appeared a few times. V is TRBV6-5 and J is TRBJ2-7; TRBD1 aligns across 9 bases. This CDR3 spans 15 amino acids. CDR1 is MNHEY and CDR2 is SVGAGI in the germline V gene. The V segment lost 5 bases and the J segment 1 base; nucleotides outside the gene matches: 6. CDR3 region: CASSKPGQGSYEQYF. As DNA, the CDR3 is TGTGCCAGCAGTAAGCCGGGACAGGGATCCTACGAGCAGTACTTC.

The chain couples TRBV29-1 to TRBJ2-1, with TRBD2 matching over 7 bases. The germline V gene encodes CDR1 SQVTM and CDR2 ANQGSEA. This CDR3 region has 18 residues. V shed 5 bases and J 0 bases; nucleotides not matched to a gene: 16. The CDR3 sequence: CSVTSGTQGGSSYNEQFF. The CDR3 DNA is TGCAGCGTTACCAGCGGTACCCAGGGAGGGAGCTCCTACAATGAGCAGTTCTTC.

This chain joins TRBV27 and TRBJ2-7; TRBD1 matches at 8 bases. Per germline, CDR1 MNHEY and CDR2 SMNVEV (reference sequence). The CDR3 is 13 amino acids. The ends lost 5 bases at V and 5 bases at J; junction bases unmatched: 5. CDR3 sequence (DNA): TGTGCCAGCAGTGGACAGGGCCGAGACGAGCAGTACTTC. Translated, it gives CASSGQGRDEQYF.